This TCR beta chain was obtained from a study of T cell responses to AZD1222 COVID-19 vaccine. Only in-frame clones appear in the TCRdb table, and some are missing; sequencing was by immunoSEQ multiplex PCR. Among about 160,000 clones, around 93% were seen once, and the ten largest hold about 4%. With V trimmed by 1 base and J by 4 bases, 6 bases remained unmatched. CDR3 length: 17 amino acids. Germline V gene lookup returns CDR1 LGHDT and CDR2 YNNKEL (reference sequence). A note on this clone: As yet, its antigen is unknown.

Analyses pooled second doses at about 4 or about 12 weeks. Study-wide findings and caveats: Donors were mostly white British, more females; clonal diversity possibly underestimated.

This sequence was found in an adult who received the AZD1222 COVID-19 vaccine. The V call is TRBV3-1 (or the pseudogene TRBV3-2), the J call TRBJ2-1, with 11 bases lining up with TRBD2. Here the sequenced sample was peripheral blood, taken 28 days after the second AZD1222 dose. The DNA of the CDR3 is TGTGCCAGCAGCCAAGCCAGGGGACTAGCGGCTTACAATGAGCAGTTCTTC. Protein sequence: CASSQARGLAAYNEQFF.